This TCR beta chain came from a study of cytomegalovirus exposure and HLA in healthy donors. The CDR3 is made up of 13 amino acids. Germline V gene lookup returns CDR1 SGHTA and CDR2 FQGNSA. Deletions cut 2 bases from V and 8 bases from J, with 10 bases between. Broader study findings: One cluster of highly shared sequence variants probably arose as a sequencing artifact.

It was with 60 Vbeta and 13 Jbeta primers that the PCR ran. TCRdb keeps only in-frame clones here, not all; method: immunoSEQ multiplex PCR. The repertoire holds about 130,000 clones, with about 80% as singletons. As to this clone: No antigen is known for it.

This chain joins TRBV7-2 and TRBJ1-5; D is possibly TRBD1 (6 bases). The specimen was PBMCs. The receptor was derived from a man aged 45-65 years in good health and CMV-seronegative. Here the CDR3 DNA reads TGTGCCAGCAGCTTATCAGGGGCTAAGCCCCAGCATTTT. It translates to CASSLSGAKPQHF.